Listed below are T cell receptor beta chains from one sample, sequenced in a study of shared clonotypes between healthy human individuals. Profiled with immunoSEQ multiplex PCR; TCRdb holds only in-frame clones, not every one. Of 800,000 to 1,200,000 clones listed, about four fifths are singletons. Sequencing used memory CD4+ T cells from PBMCs. The receptors here all came from a man aged 18 to 35 in good health. Some clones in this sample may be carry-over from other donors' samples. CDR3s include the opening cysteine and the closing phenylalanine or tryptophan.

cdr3_aa: CASSRSGTKISEQFF
v_call: TRBV7-9
cdr3_length: 15

cdr3_aa: CASSPPTGRSNEQFF
v_call: TRBV18
cdr3_length: 15

cdr3_aa: CASSLDRPLGRETQYF
v_call: TRBV7-2
cdr3_length: 16

cdr3_aa: CASTTPGRSGNTIYF
v_call: TRBV7-9
cdr3_length: 15

cdr3_aa: CASSEGGLGEKLFF
v_call: TRBV6-1
cdr3_length: 14

cdr3_aa: CASSARSSHNEQFF
v_call: TRBV5-4
cdr3_length: 14

cdr3_aa: CATSIHTDEQFF
v_call: TRBV15
cdr3_length: 12

cdr3_aa: CASSSIQTYEQYF
v_call: TRBV6-5
cdr3_length: 13

cdr3_aa: CASSVGGGAYEQYF
v_call: TRBV19
cdr3_length: 14

cdr3_aa: CAWSSQGADGYTF
v_call: TRBV30
cdr3_length: 13

cdr3_aa: CASSIGGGEETQYF
v_call: TRBV19
cdr3_length: 14

cdr3_aa: CAGNRGPPKNIQYF
v_call: TRBV23-1
cdr3_length: 14

cdr3_aa: CASSLSIRTYYNEQFF
v_call: TRBV27
cdr3_length: 16

cdr3_aa: CASSIALGAGDTEAFF
v_call: TRBV19
cdr3_length: 16

cdr3_aa: CASSRMTGGIFTQYF
v_call: TRBV27
cdr3_length: 15

cdr3_aa: CASSRGSGNTGELFF
v_call: TRBV5-4
cdr3_length: 15

cdr3_aa: CASSLEAEKLFF
v_call: TRBV7-9
cdr3_length: 12

cdr3_aa: CAWSPSGAEAFF
v_call: TRBV30
cdr3_length: 12

cdr3_aa: CASSPDGDQPQHF
v_call: TRBV11-3
cdr3_length: 13

cdr3_aa: CASTRWQGAGEAFF
v_call: TRBV6-5
cdr3_length: 14

cdr3_aa: CASSDGQPTDTQYF
v_call: TRBV10-1
cdr3_length: 14

cdr3_aa: CASSRGQGNIQYF
v_call: TRBV19
cdr3_length: 13

cdr3_aa: CASSRDTSSYEQYF
v_call: TRBV5-5
cdr3_length: 14

cdr3_aa: CASSANSGRAYEQYF
v_call: TRBV27
cdr3_length: 15

cdr3_aa: CASRENRALPTDTQYF
v_call: TRBV28
cdr3_length: 16

cdr3_aa: CASRRTAGVDTEQFF
v_call: TRBV5-1
cdr3_length: 15

cdr3_aa: CASSVMTGGENTQYF
v_call: TRBV9
cdr3_length: 15